Listed below are T cell receptor beta chains from one sample, sequenced in a study of blood T cell repertoires in COVID-19. Clones were read by immunoSEQ multiplex PCR, and TCRdb kept only the in-frame ones, dropping some. The sample includes about 180,000 clones, 75% to 90% of them seen just once. Sequenced sample: PBMCs or T cells enriched from blood (not recorded which). The receptors derive from a man aged 40-55 years who had recovered from COVID-19. Both conserved end residues are part of each CDR3. The order of the fields is V gene, clone size, J gene, D gene, CDR3 protein, CDR3 DNA. D genes are given only for firm matches. Not every row has a clone size; where given, it reads once, few, many or a size class.

TRBV6-6,.,TRBJ2-7,.,CASSSPGDTRYEQYF,TGTGCCAGCAGTTCCCCGGGGGATACTCGGTACGAGCAGTACTTC
TRBV19,.,TRBJ2-7,.,CASSIAAGRIHEQYF,TGTGCCAGTAGTATAGCTGCGGGCAGGATCCACGAGCAGTACTTC
TRBV10-3,once,TRBJ2-3,TRBD1,CAISVRQGGTDTQYF,TGTGCCATCAGTGTGCGACAGGGAGGCACAGATACGCAGTATTTT
TRBV19,.,TRBJ1-1,TRBD1,CASSIAQTGTTEAFF,TGTGCCAGTAGTATAGCCCAGACAGGGACCACTGAAGCTTTCTTT
TRBV27,.,TRBJ1-1,.,CASTPISGGRTEAFF,TGTGCCAGCACTCCCATCTCGGGGGGACGAACTGAAGCTTTCTTT
TRBV23-1,.,TRBJ2-7,.,CASSSPRGRGNCYEQYF,TGCGCCAGCAGTTCCCCGCGGGGTCGAGGGAATTGCTACGAGCAGTACTTC
TRBV27,.,TRBJ1-1,TRBD1,CASSLLTSYRGGMPEAFF,TGTGCCAGCAGTTTACTTACCTCTTACAGGGGTGGGATGCCTGAAGCTTTCTTT
TRBV5-1,.,TRBJ2-5,.,CASSPDNQETQYF,TGCGCCAGCAGCCCGGACAACCAAGAGACCCAGTACTTC
TRBV4-1,.,TRBJ1-2,.,CASSQVTGGGYTF,TGCGCCAGCAGCCAAGTCACGGGTGGTGGCTACACCTTC
TRBV7-3,.,TRBJ2-2,TRBD1,CASSLTSTGTANTGELFF,TGTGCCAGCAGCTTAACTTCGACCGGGACAGCGAACACCGGGGAGCTGTTTTTT
TRBV18,few,TRBJ1-1,.,CASSPLESGEAFF,TGTGCCAGCTCCCCGTTGGAGTCCGGGGAAGCTTTCTTT
TRBV14,.,TRBJ2-3,.,CASSQAGPRGQYF,TGTGCCAGCAGCCAAGCCGGGCCTCGGGGGCAGTATTTT
TRBV7-9,once,TRBJ1-2,.,CASASPGARANYGYTF,TGTGCCAGCGCGTCGCCAGGGGCTCGAGCTAACTATGGCTACACCTTC
TRBV3-1/TRBV3-2,.,TRBJ2-5,.,CASSLGTMASGGGETQYF,TGTGCCAGCAGCCTCGGAACTATGGCTAGCGGAGGGGGAGAGACCCAGTACTTC
TRBV10-2,.,TRBJ1-3,TRBD1,CASSGTGSGNTIYF,TGCGCCAGCAGTGGGACAGGGTCTGGAAACACCATATATTTT
TRBV30,.,TRBJ1-1,.,CAWRQTVLNTEAFF,TGTGCCTGGAGGCAGACAGTACTCAACACTGAAGCTTTCTTT
TRBV5-1,.,TRBJ1-3,TRBD1,CASSSGLRDRENTIYF,TGCGCCAGCAGCTCGGGTCTACGGGACAGGGAAAACACCATATATTTT
TRBV21-1,.,TRBJ1-5,.,CASSSSPRNSRNQPQHF,TGTGCCAGCAGCTCCTCCCCCAGGAACAGTCGCAATCAGCCCCAGCATTTT
TRBV14,few,TRBJ1-2,.,CASSNSLNYGYTF,TGTGCCAGCAGCAACTCTCTTAACTATGGCTACACCTTC
TRBV12-5,.,TRBJ1-3,TRBD1,CASGLLQGVAGNTIYF,TGTGCTAGTGGTTTACTCCAGGGGGTAGCGGGAAACACCATATATTTT
TRBV4-1,once,TRBJ1-5,TRBD1,CASSQADRVNQPQHF,TGCGCCAGCAGCCAAGCTGACAGGGTGAATCAGCCCCAGCATTTT
TRBV18,.,TRBJ2-7,.,CASSPFRGAREPAYEQYF,TGTGCCAGCTCTCCCTTCAGGGGGGCCAGGGAACCGGCCTACGAGCAGTACTTC